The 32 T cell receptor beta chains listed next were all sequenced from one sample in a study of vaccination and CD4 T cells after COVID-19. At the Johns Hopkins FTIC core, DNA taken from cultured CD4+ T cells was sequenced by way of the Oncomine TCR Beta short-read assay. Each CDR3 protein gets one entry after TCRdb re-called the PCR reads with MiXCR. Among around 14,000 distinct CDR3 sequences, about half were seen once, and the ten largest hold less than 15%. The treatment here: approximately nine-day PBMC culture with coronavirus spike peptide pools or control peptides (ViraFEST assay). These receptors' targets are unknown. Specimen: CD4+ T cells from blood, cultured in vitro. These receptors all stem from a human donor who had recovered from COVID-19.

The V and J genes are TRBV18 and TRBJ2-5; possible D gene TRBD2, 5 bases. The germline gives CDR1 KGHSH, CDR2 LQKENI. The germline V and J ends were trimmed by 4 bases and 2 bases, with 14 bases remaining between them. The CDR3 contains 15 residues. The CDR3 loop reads CASSLDTGRQETQYF. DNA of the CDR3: TGTGCCAGCTCACTTGACACGGGAAGACAAGAGACCCAGTACTTC.

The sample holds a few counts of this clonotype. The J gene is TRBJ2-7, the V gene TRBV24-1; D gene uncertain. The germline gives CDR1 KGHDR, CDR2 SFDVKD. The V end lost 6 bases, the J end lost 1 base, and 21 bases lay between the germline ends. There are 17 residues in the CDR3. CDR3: CATSFKPRQGPSYEQYF. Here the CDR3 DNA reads TGTGCCACCAGTTTCAAACCCAGGCAAGGGCCTTCCTACGAGCAGTACTTC.

In DNA, the CDR3 is TGCAGTGCTAGAGATAAAGGACAGGGGGCGCGTGAGCAGTACTTC. It translates to CSARDKGQGAREQYF. The V call is TRBV20-1, the J call TRBJ2-7; 11 bases match TRBD1. Germline V gene data show CDR1 as DFQATT and CDR2 as SNEGSKA (reference sequence). Trimming cost V 0 bases and J 7 bases; bases outside gene matches: 8. The CDR3 has 15 residues.

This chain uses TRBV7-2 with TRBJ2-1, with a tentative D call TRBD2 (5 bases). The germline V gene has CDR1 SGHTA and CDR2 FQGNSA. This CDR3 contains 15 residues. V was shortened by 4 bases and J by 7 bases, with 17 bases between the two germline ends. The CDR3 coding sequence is TGTGCCAGCAGCTCTGTCATAGGCTCGGGGAATGAGCAGTTCTTC. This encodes CASSSVIGSGNEQFF.

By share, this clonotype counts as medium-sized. The DNA of the CDR3 is TGTGCCAGCAGGAGGGACAGGGGGGTGTCTGGCTACACCTTC. Translated: CASRRDRGVSGYTF. V usage is TRBV6-1 and J usage is TRBJ1-2, with 11 positions matching TRBD1. J was trimmed by 7 bases and V by 6 bases; bases with no gene match: 7. From germline, CDR1 is MNHNS and CDR2 SASEGT. The CDR3 is 14 residues long.

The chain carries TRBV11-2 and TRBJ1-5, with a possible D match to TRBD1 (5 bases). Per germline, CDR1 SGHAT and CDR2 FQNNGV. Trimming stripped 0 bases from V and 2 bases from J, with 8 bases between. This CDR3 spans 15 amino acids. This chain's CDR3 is CASSLDGAGNQPQHF. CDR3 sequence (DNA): TGTGCCAGCAGCTTAGATGGGGCAGGCAATCAGCCCCAGCATTTT.

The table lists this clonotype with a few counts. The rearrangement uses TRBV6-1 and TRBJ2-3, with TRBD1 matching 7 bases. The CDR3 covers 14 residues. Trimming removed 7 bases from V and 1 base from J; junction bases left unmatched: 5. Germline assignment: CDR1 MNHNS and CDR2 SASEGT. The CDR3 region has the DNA TGTGCCAGCAAGACAGGGCGGGGCACAGATACGCAGTATTTT. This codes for CASKTGRGTDTQYF.

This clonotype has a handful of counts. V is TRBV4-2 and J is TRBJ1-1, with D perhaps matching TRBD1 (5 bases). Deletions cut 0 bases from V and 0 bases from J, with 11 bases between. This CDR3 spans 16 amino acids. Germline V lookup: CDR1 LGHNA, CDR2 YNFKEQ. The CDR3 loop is CASSQDSGTLNTEAFF. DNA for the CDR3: TGTGCCAGCAGCCAAGATTCCGGGACCTTGAACACTGAAGCTTTCTTT.

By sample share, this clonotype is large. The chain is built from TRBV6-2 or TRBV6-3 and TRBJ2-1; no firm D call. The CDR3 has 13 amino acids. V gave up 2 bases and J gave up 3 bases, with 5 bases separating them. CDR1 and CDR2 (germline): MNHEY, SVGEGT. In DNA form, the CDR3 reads TGTGCCAGCAGTTACGAGTTCTACAATGAGCAGTTCTTC. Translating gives CASSYEFYNEQFF.

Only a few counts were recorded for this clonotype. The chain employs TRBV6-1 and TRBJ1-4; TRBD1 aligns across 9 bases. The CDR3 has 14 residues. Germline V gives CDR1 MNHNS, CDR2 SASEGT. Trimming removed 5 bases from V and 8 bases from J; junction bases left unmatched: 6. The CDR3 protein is CASSKGQGREKLFF. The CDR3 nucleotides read TGTGCCAGCAGTAAAGGACAGGGGCGGGAAAAACTGTTTTTT.

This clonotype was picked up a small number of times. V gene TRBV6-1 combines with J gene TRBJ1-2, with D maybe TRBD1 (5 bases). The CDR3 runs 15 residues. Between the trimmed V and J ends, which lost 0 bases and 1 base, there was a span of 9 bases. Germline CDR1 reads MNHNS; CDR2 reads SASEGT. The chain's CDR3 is CASSEASGINYGYTF. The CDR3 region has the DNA TGTGCCAGCAGTGAAGCCTCAGGGATTAACTATGGCTACACCTTC.

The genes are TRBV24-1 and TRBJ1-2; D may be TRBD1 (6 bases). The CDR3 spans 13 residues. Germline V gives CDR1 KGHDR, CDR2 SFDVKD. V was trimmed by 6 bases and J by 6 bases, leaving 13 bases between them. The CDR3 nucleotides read TGTGCCACCAGTCGCACAGGGCACCATGGCTACACCTTC. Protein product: CATSRTGHHGYTF.

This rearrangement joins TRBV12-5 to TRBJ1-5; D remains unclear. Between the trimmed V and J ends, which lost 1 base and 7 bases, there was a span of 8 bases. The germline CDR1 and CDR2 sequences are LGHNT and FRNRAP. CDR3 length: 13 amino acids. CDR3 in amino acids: CASGLGKTQPQHF. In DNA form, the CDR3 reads TGTGCTAGTGGTTTGGGAAAGACGCAGCCCCAGCATTTT.

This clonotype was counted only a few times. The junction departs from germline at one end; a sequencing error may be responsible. In DNA, the CDR3 is TGTGCCAGCAGCTTGGCTGGAGACTATGGCTACACCTTC. It encodes CASSLAGDYGYTF. The V call is TRBV5-3, the J call TRBJ1-2, with D hard to call. TRBV5-3 is filed as an ORF, its function uncertain. The CDR3 is made up of 13 amino acids.

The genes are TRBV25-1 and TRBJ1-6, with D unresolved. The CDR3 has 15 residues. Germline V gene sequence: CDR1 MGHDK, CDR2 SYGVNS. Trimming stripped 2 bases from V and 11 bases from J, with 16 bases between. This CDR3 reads CASSEGHGRTAPLHF. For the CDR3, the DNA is TGTGCCAGCAGTGAAGGTCACGGGAGAACGGCACCCCTCCACTTT.

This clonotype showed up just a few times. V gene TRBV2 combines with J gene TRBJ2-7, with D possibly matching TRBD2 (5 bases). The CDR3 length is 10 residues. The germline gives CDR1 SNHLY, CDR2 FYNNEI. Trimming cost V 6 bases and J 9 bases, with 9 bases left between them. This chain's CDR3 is CASRKDLQYF. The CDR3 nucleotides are TGTGCCAGCAGGAAGGACTTGCAGTACTTC.

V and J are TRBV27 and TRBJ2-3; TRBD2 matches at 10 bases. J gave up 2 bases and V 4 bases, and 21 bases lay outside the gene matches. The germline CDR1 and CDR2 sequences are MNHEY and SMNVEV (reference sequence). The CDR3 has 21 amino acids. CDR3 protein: CASSSDQARLAGLGTTDTQYF. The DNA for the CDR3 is TGTGCCAGCAGTTCGGACCAGGCTCGACTAGCGGGCCTAGGCACCACAGATACGCAGTATTTT.

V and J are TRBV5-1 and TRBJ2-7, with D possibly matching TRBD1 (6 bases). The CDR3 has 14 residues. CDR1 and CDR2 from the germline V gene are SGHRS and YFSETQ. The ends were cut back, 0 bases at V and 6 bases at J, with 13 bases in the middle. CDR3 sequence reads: CASSLVAGESEQYF. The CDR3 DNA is TGCGCCAGCAGCTTGGTGGCAGGGGAATCCGAGCAGTACTTC. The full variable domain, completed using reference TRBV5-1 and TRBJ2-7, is KAGVTQTPRYLIKTRGQQVTLSCSPISGHRSVSWYQQTPGQGLQFLFEYFSETQRNKGNFPGRFSGRQFSNSRSEMNVSTLELGDSALYLCASSLVAGESEQYFGPGTRLTVT.

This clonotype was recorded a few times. The CDR3 region has the DNA TGTGCCAGCAGCTCTTCTAGCGGGAGGGCCACCGGGGAGCTGTTTTTT. Encoded protein: CASSSSSGRATGELFF. The J gene is TRBJ2-2, the V gene TRBV7-2; the match to TRBD2 covers 12 bases. This CDR3 is 16 amino acids long. Germline lookup yields CDR1 SGHTA and CDR2 FQGNSA. With V trimmed by 4 bases and J by 4 bases, 4 bases remained unmatched.

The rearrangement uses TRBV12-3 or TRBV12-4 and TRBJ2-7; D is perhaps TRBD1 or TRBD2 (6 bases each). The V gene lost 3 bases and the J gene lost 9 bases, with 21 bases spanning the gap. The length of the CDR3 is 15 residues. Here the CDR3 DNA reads TGTGCCAGCAGTTTTGCCGGGGGCCAGGTCCTACGGCAGTACTTC. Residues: CASSFAGGQVLRQYF.

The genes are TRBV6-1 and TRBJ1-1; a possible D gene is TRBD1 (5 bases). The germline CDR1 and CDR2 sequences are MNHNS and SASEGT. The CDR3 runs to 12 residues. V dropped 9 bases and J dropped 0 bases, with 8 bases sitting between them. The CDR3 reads CASDRVNTEAFF. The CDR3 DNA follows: TGTGCCAGTGACAGAGTGAACACTGAAGCTTTCTTT.

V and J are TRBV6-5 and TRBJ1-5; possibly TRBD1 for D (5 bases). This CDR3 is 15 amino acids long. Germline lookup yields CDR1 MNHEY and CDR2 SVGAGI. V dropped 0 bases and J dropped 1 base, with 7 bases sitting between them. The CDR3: CASSYSRDSNQPQHF. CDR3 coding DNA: TGTGCCAGCAGTTACTCACGGGACAGCAATCAGCCCCAGCATTTT.

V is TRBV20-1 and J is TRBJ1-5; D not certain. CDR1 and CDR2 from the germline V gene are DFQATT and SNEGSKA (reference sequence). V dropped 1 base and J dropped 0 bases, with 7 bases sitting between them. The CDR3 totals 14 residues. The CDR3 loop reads CSARAGYSNQPQHF. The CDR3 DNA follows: TGCAGTGCTAGAGCGGGATATAGCAATCAGCCCCAGCATTTT.

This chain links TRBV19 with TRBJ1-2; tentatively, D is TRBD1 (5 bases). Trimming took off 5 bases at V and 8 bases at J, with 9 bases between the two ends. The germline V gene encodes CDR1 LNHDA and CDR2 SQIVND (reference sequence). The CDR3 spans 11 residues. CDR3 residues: CASSLGQGYTF. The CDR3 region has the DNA TGTGCCAGTAGTCTGGGGCAGGGCTACACCTTC.

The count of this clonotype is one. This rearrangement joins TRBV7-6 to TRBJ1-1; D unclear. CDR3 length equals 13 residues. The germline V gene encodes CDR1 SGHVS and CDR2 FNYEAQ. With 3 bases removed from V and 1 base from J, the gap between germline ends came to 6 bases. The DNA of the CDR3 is TGTGCCAGCAGCTTGACACCGAACACTGAAGCTTTCTTT. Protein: CASSLTPNTEAFF.

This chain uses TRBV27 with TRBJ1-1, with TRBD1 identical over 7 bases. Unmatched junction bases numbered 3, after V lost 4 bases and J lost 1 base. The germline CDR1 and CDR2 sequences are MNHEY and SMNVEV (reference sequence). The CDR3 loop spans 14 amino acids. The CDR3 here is CASSSQGKNTEAFF. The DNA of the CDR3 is TGTGCCAGCAGTTCACAGGGGAAGAACACTGAAGCTTTCTTT.

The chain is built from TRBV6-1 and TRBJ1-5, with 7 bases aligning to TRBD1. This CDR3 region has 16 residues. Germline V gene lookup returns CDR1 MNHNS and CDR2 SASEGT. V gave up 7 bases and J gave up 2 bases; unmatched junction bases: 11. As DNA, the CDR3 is TGTGCCAGCAATACCCCAGGGGGAACGGGCAATCAGCCCCAGCATTTT. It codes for CASNTPGGTGNQPQHF.

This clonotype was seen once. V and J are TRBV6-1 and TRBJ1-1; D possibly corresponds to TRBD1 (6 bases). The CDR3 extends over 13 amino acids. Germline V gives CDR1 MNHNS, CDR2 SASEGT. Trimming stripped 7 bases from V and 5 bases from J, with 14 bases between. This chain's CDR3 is CASKAGASTEAFF. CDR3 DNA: TGTGCCAGCAAGGCGGGGGCAAGTACTGAAGCTTTCTTT.

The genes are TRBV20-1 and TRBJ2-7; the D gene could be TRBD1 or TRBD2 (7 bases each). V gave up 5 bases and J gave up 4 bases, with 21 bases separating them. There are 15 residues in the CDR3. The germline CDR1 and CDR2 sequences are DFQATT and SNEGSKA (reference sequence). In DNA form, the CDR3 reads TGCAGTGCTCAAGGGGGCGGGGGTAGGGCGTACGAGCAGTACTTC. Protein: CSAQGGGGRAYEQYF.

The CDR3 reads CASSIDIRRSNQPQHF. The CDR3 nucleotides read TGTGCCAGTAGTATAGATATACGGCGTAGCAATCAGCCCCAGCATTTT. The chain employs TRBV19 and TRBJ1-5; no clear D. Per the germline V gene, CDR1 is LNHDA and CDR2 is SQIVND (reference sequence). The CDR3 length is 16 residues. Between the trimmed V and J ends, which lost 0 bases and 0 bases, there was a span of 9 bases. Full variable domain (missing parts from reference TRBV19 and TRBJ1-5): DGGITQSPKYLFRKEGQNVTLSCEQNLNHDAMYWYRQDPGQGLRLIYYSQIVNDFQKGDIAEGYSVSREKKESFPLTVTSAQKNPTAFYLCASSIDIRRSNQPQHFGDGTRLSIL.

The DNA of the CDR3 is TGTGCCAGCAGTCGACAGTTCTCGCAGTATTTT. Encoded protein: CASSRQFSQYF. This chain uses TRBV2 with TRBJ2-3; possibly TRBD1 for D (5 bases). This CDR3 is 11 amino acids long. V lost 5 bases to trimming and J lost 10 bases, with 10 bases between them. Germline CDR1 is SNHLY and CDR2 is FYNNEI.

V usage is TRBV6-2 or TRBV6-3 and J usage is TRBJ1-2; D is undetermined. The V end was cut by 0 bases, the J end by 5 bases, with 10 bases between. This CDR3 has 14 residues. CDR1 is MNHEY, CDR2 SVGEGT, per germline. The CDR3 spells CASSYSMSAYGYTF. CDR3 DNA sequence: TGTGCCAGCAGTTACTCGATGTCGGCTTATGGCTACACCTTC.